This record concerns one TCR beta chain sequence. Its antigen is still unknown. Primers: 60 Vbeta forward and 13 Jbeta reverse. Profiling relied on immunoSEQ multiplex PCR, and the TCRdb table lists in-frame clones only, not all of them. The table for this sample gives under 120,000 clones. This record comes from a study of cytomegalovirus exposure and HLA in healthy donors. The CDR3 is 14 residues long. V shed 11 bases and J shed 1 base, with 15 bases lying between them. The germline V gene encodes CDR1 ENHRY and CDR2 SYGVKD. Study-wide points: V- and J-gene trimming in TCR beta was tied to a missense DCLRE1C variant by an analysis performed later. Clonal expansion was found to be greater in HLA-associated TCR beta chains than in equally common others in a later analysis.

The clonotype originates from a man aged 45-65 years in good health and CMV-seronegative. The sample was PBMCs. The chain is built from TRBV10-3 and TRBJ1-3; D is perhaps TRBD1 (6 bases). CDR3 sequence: CAAQGSESGNTIYF. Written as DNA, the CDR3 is TGTGCCGCACAGGGTTCGGAATCTGGAAACACCATATATTTT.